The present entry profiles one T cell receptor beta chain with its context. Assay used: immunoSEQ multiplex PCR; TCRdb lists only in-frame clones, some missing. The sample includes about 200,000 clones, about 90% of them seen just once. This specimen comes from a study of blood T cell repertoires in COVID-19. The sequencing sample was made of peripheral blood. This receptor was taken from a man aged 55 to 70 with COVID-19, enrolled during active disease.

The CDR3 DNA reads TGCAGTGCTAGAGACAGGGACGAGCAGTACTTC. Its translation is CSARDRDEQYF. This chain connects TRBV20-1 to TRBJ2-7; D possibly corresponds to TRBD1 (5 bases). V was clipped by 0 bases and J by 5 bases, with 5 bases between them. The CDR3 spans 11 residues. The germline V gene has CDR1 DFQATT and CDR2 SNEGSKA (reference sequence).